Listed below are T cell receptor beta chains from one sample, sequenced in a study of blood T cell repertoires in COVID-19. Some clones are missing from TCRdb's copy, which holds only in-frame ones; the method was immunoSEQ multiplex PCR. The data hold roughly 100,000 clones, with around 85% observed a single time. Sequenced sample: peripheral blood. The origin of the receptors is a man aged 80 or over with active or convalescent COVID-19. CDR3s include the opening cysteine and the closing phenylalanine or tryptophan. The order of the fields is CDR3 protein, CDR3 DNA, clone size, D gene, J gene, V gene. A D gene is named only where the DNA matches it firmly. Not all rows give a size; the values are once, few, many and, for expanded clones, a class.

CDR3: CASSLNLQSSYNSPLHF
DNA: TGCGCCAGCAGCTTAAACTTACAGAGCTCCTATAATTCACCCCTCCACTTT
size: once
D: NA
J: TRBJ1-6
V: TRBV5-1

CDR3: CASGLGRDTEAFF
DNA: TGTGCTAGTGGTTTGGGGCGGGACACTGAAGCTTTCTTT
size: few
D: NA
J: TRBJ1-1
V: TRBV12-5

CDR3: CASSHQGRGDEAFF
DNA: TGCGCCAGCAGCCACCAAGGGCGGGGGGATGAAGCTTTCTTT
size: NA
D: NA
J: TRBJ1-1
V: TRBV5-1

CDR3: CASTRRDPGELFF
DNA: TGTGCCAGCACCAGGCGGGACCCCGGGGAGCTGTTTTTT
size: NA
D: NA
J: TRBJ2-2
V: TRBV12-3/TRBV12-4

CDR3: CASSRGEGGYGYTF
DNA: TGTGCCAGCAGCCGCGGGGAGGGCGGCTATGGCTACACCTTC
size: NA
D: NA
J: TRBJ1-2
V: TRBV7-9

CDR3: CATSPLGAAQPQHF
DNA: TGTGCCACCAGCCCTTTGGGGGCAGCTCAGCCCCAGCATTTT
size: few
D: NA
J: TRBJ1-5
V: TRBV15

CDR3: CASYGPGLLCSSGNTIYF
DNA: TGTGCCAGCTATGGACCGGGACTCTTATGTTCGTCTGGAAACACCATATATTTT
size: NA
D: NA
J: TRBJ1-3
V: TRBV21-1

CDR3: CASSQVGPNEQFF
DNA: TGTGCCAGCAGCCAAGTCGGTCCCAATGAGCAGTTCTTC
size: NA
D: NA
J: TRBJ2-1
V: TRBV6-4

CDR3: CASSVGTYNEQFF
DNA: TGTGCCAGCAGCGTAGGTACCTACAATGAGCAGTTCTTC
size: NA
D: NA
J: TRBJ2-1
V: TRBV9

CDR3: CASSLQGVNTEAFF
DNA: TGTGCCAGCAGCCTTCAGGGGGTGAACACTGAAGCTTTCTTT
size: few
D: TRBD1
J: TRBJ1-1
V: TRBV11-2

CDR3: CASSQEDRGYDEQYF
DNA: TGCGCCAGCAGCCAAGAGGACAGGGGTTACGACGAGCAGTACTTC
size: NA
D: TRBD1
J: TRBJ2-7
V: TRBV4-3

CDR3: CASSAFQGLEQETQYF
DNA: TGCGCCAGCAGTGCCTTTCAGGGACTTGAACAAGAGACCCAGTACTTC
size: NA
D: NA
J: TRBJ2-5
V: TRBV5-1

CDR3: CASRPPTSGEYNEQFF
DNA: TGTGCCAGCAGGCCCCCGACTAGCGGAGAATACAATGAGCAGTTCTTC
size: NA
D: TRBD2
J: TRBJ2-1
V: TRBV2

CDR3: CASSPLNSGGRTEAFF
DNA: TGTGCCAGCAGTCCGCTTAATTCAGGGGGGAGGACTGAAGCTTTCTTT
size: NA
D: TRBD1
J: TRBJ1-1
V: TRBV27

CDR3: CASSHDRDGNQPQHF
DNA: TGTGCCAGCAGCCATGACAGGGACGGCAATCAGCCCCAGCATTTT
size: NA
D: TRBD1
J: TRBJ1-5
V: TRBV6-5

CDR3: CASSPRATNEKLFF
DNA: TGTGCCAGCAGCCCAAGAGCAACTAATGAAAAACTGTTTTTT
size: NA
D: NA
J: TRBJ1-4
V: TRBV5-5

CDR3: CASSQEGASGGTDTQYF
DNA: TGTGCCAGCAGCCAAGAGGGGGCTAGCGGGGGCACAGATACGCAGTATTTT
size: NA
D: TRBD2
J: TRBJ2-3
V: TRBV4-2

CDR3: CASSQVGPGQGPETQYF
DNA: TGTGCCAGCAGCCAAGTGGGGCCGGGACAGGGGCCAGAGACCCAGTACTTC
size: NA
D: TRBD1
J: TRBJ2-5
V: TRBV3-1/TRBV3-2

CDR3: CASSPAARAQPQHF
DNA: TGTGCCAGCAGCCCCGCCGCCAGGGCTCAGCCCCAGCATTTT
size: NA
D: NA
J: TRBJ1-5
V: TRBV7-2

CDR3: CASSSTTGVSYEQYF
DNA: TGTGCCAGCTCATCAACAACAGGGGTTTCCTACGAGCAGTACTTC
size: NA
D: TRBD1
J: TRBJ2-7
V: TRBV18

CDR3: CASRRGGGPVETQYF
DNA: TGTGCCAGCAGACGGGGCGGGGGGCCGGTAGAGACCCAGTACTTC
size: NA
D: TRBD2
J: TRBJ2-5
V: TRBV2

CDR3: CASSFGLGTGNMNTEAFF
DNA: TGCGCCAGCAGCTTTGGCCTAGGGACAGGGAACATGAACACTGAAGCTTTCTTT
size: NA
D: TRBD1
J: TRBJ1-1
V: TRBV5-1

CDR3: CASSLYRNTGELFF
DNA: TGTGCCAGCAGCTTGTACAGGAACACCGGGGAGCTGTTTTTT
size: NA
D: NA
J: TRBJ2-2
V: TRBV7-2

CDR3: CASSSGGLLTYEQYF
DNA: TGTGCCAGCAGCTCCGGGGGGCTATTAACCTACGAGCAGTACTTC
size: NA
D: NA
J: TRBJ2-7
V: TRBV7-2

CDR3: CASSQDKWFGGYTF
DNA: TGTGCCAGCAGCCAAGATAAGTGGTTCGGGGGCTACACCTTC
size: once
D: NA
J: TRBJ1-2
V: TRBV3-1/TRBV3-2

CDR3: CASSYSSQGGVRAFF
DNA: TGTGCCAGCAGTTACTCGAGCCAGGGAGGGGTAAGGGCTTTCTTT
size: few
D: NA
J: TRBJ1-1
V: TRBV6-2/TRBV6-3

CDR3: CASSSHRSSNQPQHF
DNA: TGTGCCAGCAGTAGTCACAGGAGCAGCAATCAGCCCCAGCATTTT
size: NA
D: NA
J: TRBJ1-5
V: TRBV6-6

CDR3: CASSPTGLAATDTQYF
DNA: TGTGCCAGCAGCCCAACGGGACTAGCGGCCACAGATACGCAGTATTTT
size: NA
D: TRBD2
J: TRBJ2-3
V: TRBV9

CDR3: CASSLNSIQPQHF
DNA: TGTGCCAGCAGCTTGAACTCGATTCAGCCCCAGCATTTT
size: NA
D: NA
J: TRBJ1-5
V: TRBV5-4

CDR3: CASSSYRGGNTGELFF
DNA: TGTGCCAGCAGCTCTTACAGGGGAGGGAACACCGGGGAGCTGTTTTTT
size: NA
D: NA
J: TRBJ2-2
V: TRBV5-4

CDR3: CASSLAVANTEAFF
DNA: TGTGCCAGCAGCTTAGCGGTGGCGAACACTGAAGCTTTCTTT
size: NA
D: NA
J: TRBJ1-1
V: TRBV7-2

CDR3: CASSSTGDRSYNEQFF
DNA: TGTGCCAGCAGCTCGACCGGAGACAGGTCCTACAATGAGCAGTTCTTC
size: NA
D: NA
J: TRBJ2-1
V: TRBV11-2

CDR3: CASSSGLAGGTDTQYF
DNA: TGCGCCAGCAGCTCGGGACTAGCGGGGGGGACAGATACGCAGTATTTT
size: few
D: TRBD2
J: TRBJ2-3
V: TRBV5-1

CDR3: CASGDSGGLNTEAFF
DNA: TGTGCCAGCGGCGATTCAGGGGGTCTGAACACTGAAGCTTTCTTT
size: once
D: TRBD1
J: TRBJ1-1
V: TRBV11-3

CDR3: CASSVETGESGELFF
DNA: TGTGCCAGCAGCGTCGAGACAGGGGAGAGCGGGGAGCTGTTTTTT
size: NA
D: TRBD1
J: TRBJ2-2
V: TRBV9

CDR3: CASHLMGGTTDTQYF
DNA: TGCGCCAGCCACCTTATGGGGGGGACCACAGATACGCAGTATTTT
size: NA
D: TRBD2
J: TRBJ2-3
V: TRBV5-1

CDR3: CASRARQGPQYF
DNA: TGTGCCAGCAGGGCCCGGCAGGGGCCGCAGTACTTC
size: NA
D: NA
J: TRBJ2-7
V: TRBV2

CDR3: CASSEESAGISLTLSGNTIYF
DNA: TGTGCCAGCAGTGAAGAATCGGCAGGGATTTCCCTTACCCTCTCTGGAAACACCATATATTTT
size: few
D: NA
J: TRBJ1-3
V: TRBV6-1

CDR3: CASSLPVGGSEQYF
DNA: TGTGCCAGCAGCTTGCCCGTAGGGGGTAGCGAGCAGTACTTC
size: NA
D: NA
J: TRBJ2-7
V: TRBV5-5

CDR3: CASSLTGTSGVGGELFF
DNA: TGTGCCAGCAGTTTAACCGGGACTAGCGGGGTTGGCGGGGAGCTGTTTTTT
size: NA
D: TRBD2
J: TRBJ2-2
V: TRBV7-3

CDR3: CASRAGTANRGNTIYF
DNA: TGTGCCAGCAGGGCCGGGACAGCGAATCGAGGAAACACCATATATTTT
size: NA
D: TRBD1
J: TRBJ1-3
V: TRBV2

CDR3: CASSLEGQGLYEQYF
DNA: TGCGCCAGCAGCTTGGAAGGACAGGGTCTCTACGAGCAGTACTTC
size: NA
D: TRBD1
J: TRBJ2-7
V: TRBV5-1

CDR3: CASSRDRGKGGYTF
DNA: TGTGCCAGCAGTCGGGACAGGGGAAAGGGTGGCTACACCTTC
size: once
D: TRBD1
J: TRBJ1-2
V: TRBV3-1/TRBV3-2

CDR3: CASSLRGSNSPLHF
DNA: TGTGCCAGCAGCTTAAGAGGGAGTAATTCACCCCTCCACTTT
size: once
D: NA
J: TRBJ1-6
V: TRBV7-2

CDR3: CASSQGRDYYNEQFF
DNA: TGCGCCAGCAGCCAAGGGCGGGACTACTACAATGAGCAGTTCTTC
size: NA
D: TRBD2
J: TRBJ2-1
V: TRBV4-1

CDR3: CASSLVAANSPLHF
DNA: TGTGCCAGCAGCTTGGTAGCAGCCAATTCACCCCTCCACTTT
size: few
D: NA
J: TRBJ1-6
V: TRBV5-6

CDR3: CAWSGGLRTEAFF
DNA: TGTGCCTGGTCGGGGGGGCTGAGGACTGAAGCTTTCTTT
size: NA
D: NA
J: TRBJ1-1
V: TRBV30

CDR3: CASSKARGWRSTYEQYF
DNA: TGTGCCAGCAGCAAAGCGCGGGGGTGGCGGAGTACCTACGAGCAGTACTTC
size: NA
D: NA
J: TRBJ2-7
V: TRBV21-1

CDR3: CASLPSSYEQYF
DNA: TGCGCCAGCCTTCCTAGCTCCTACGAGCAGTACTTC
size: few
D: NA
J: TRBJ2-7
V: TRBV23-1

CDR3: CASSLSVPGRGAKLFF
DNA: TGTGCCAGCAGCTTAAGCGTCCCGGGGAGGGGAGCAAAACTGTTTTTT
size: NA
D: NA
J: TRBJ1-4
V: TRBV7-8

CDR3: CASSMTQPWNTGELFF
DNA: TGTGCCAGCAGCATGACACAACCGTGGAACACCGGGGAGCTGTTTTTT
size: NA
D: NA
J: TRBJ2-2
V: TRBV5-6

CDR3: CATSRDLGTATRYGYTF
DNA: TGTGCCACCAGCAGAGATCTGGGGACAGCGACTAGGTATGGCTACACCTTC
size: few
D: TRBD1
J: TRBJ1-2
V: TRBV15

CDR3: CASSIAGMGRGEQYF
DNA: TGTGCCAGTAGTATAGCCGGCATGGGGCGCGGCGAGCAGTACTTC
size: NA
D: NA
J: TRBJ2-7
V: TRBV19

CDR3: CASSVDTRGETQYF
DNA: TGTGCCAGCAGCGTAGACACGAGGGGGGAGACCCAGTACTTC
size: NA
D: NA
J: TRBJ2-5
V: TRBV9

CDR3: CASSQELPTEAFF
DNA: TGTGCCAGCAGCCAAGAACTTCCTACTGAAGCTTTCTTT
size: NA
D: NA
J: TRBJ1-1
V: TRBV3-1/TRBV3-2

CDR3: CSVATGSGEKLFF
DNA: TGCAGCGTCGCCACAGGGTCAGGGGAAAAACTGTTTTTT
size: NA
D: NA
J: TRBJ1-4
V: TRBV29-1

CDR3: CAISEFDRVTEAFF
DNA: TGTGCCATCAGTGAGTTCGACAGGGTGACTGAAGCTTTCTTT
size: NA
D: TRBD1
J: TRBJ1-1
V: TRBV10-3

CDR3: CASSEALLGAGGYSGELFF
DNA: TGTGCCAGCAGTGAAGCCCTCCTAGGCGCGGGAGGGTACTCCGGGGAGCTGTTTTTT
size: NA
D: TRBD2
J: TRBJ2-2
V: TRBV6-1

CDR3: CASSSIQWTGSIQVVGYTF
DNA: TGTGCCAGCAGCTCGATACAGTGGACAGGGTCTATTCAGGTGGTAGGCTACACCTTC
size: NA
D: TRBD1
J: TRBJ1-2
V: TRBV13

CDR3: CASSFGQGPYEQYF
DNA: TGCGCCAGCAGCTTTGGGCAGGGGCCCTACGAGCAGTACTTC
size: NA
D: NA
J: TRBJ2-7
V: TRBV5-1